What follows describes a single T cell receptor (beta chain). The antigen is unknown. Germline values: CDR1 SEHNR, CDR2 FQNEAQ (reference sequence). The V end lost 5 bases, the J end lost 1 base, and 11 bases lay between the germline ends. There are 14 residues in the CDR3. The PCR was carried out with 60 Vbeta primers and 13 Jbeta primers. Original handling: About 9.9 million of the about 80 million unique TCR beta chains counted in a later analysis were shared. Data came from immunoSEQ multiplex PCR; TCRdb stores just in-frame clones and leaves some out. Clonal size and the V and J genes are those of that table, whereas D and trimming came from the DNA. This table has about 86,000 clones, around three quarters appearing once. The source of the sample is a study of cytomegalovirus exposure and HLA in healthy donors. General study findings and limits: CMV antigen specificity was confirmed in vitro for three CMV-associated chains. Later examination showed HLA-associated TCR beta chains had greater clonal expansion than equally common others.

The V gene is TRBV7-9, the J gene TRBJ1-1; D may be TRBD1 (6 bases). This clonotype originated in a man aged 55 to 70 in good health and CMV-seronegative. Sequencing used PBMCs. CDR3 nucleotide sequence: TGTGCCAGCAGCCCACAGGGACGGAACACTGAAGCTTTCTTT. This codes for CASSPQGRNTEAFF.